The entry that follows covers one T cell receptor beta chain sequence. Germline-derived CDR1 and CDR2 are MNHEY and SVGAGI. The CDR3 contains 16 residues. The V and J ends lost 0 bases and 1 base respectively, with 12 bases between them. 13 Jbeta primers and 60 Vbeta primers were used for the PCR. The assay was immunoSEQ multiplex PCR, and TCRdb's table has in-frame clones only and misses some. The table has fewer than 130,000 clones, 70% to 80% seen once. This sample is drawn from a study of cytomegalovirus exposure and HLA in healthy donors. The chain combines TRBV6-5 with TRBJ1-1, with a tentative D call TRBD1 (5 bases). This TCR derives from a female donor in good health and CMV-seropositive. Specimen: PBMCs. CDR3 sequence: CASSYSSGLRNTEAFF. CDR3 nucleotide sequence: TGTGCCAGCAGTTACTCTTCAGGGTTACGGAACACTGAAGCTTTCTTT.